The clone carrying this T cell receptor beta chain turned up a few times. The antigen is unknown. The data stem from a study of early T cells in non-severe SARS-CoV-2 infection. Whole-study results and caveats: A preference for anti-spike CD8 responses marked VDJdb matching, which missed private and CD4 specificities.

Unique molecular identifiers were added to individual cDNA molecules. TCRdb recomputed calls from the 5' RACE reads with MiXCR, one row per CDR3 protein. The sample contains about 58,000 distinct CDR3 sequences, under 15% of which appear only once. This receptor was obtained from an adult who was a healthcare worker with PCR-confirmed SARS-CoV-2 infection or an uninfected control (not recorded which). Source material: whole blood.

This chain's CDR3 is CASSVGSQAWTDTQYF. CDR3 bases: TGTGCCAGCAGCGTAGGGTCCCAAGCGTGGACAGATACGCAGTATTTT. V and J are TRBV9 and TRBJ2-3; D is ambiguous. This CDR3 spans 16 amino acids. V was cut by 0 bases and J by 3 bases, with 14 bases left in between. Germline CDR1 reads SGDLS; CDR2 reads YYNGEE.